This T cell receptor (beta chain) comes out of a study of radiotherapy plus CTLA-4 blockade in lung cancer. Study-wide context: Disease control reached under 35%, with objective responses in roughly 17%.

General observations from the study: There was expansion of tumor-derived TCR clones in blood after radiotherapy plus ipilimumab. Early shifts in blood T cell clones, with interferon-beta, reportedly predicted response best.

Assay used: immunoSEQ multiplex PCR; TCRdb lists only in-frame clones, some missing. In the table there are 110,000 or so clones, 78% of which are singletons. About this clone itself: Its specificity is not known.

The length of the CDR3 is 16 residues. Germline V lookup: CDR1 MNHEY, CDR2 SVGAGI. Trimming at V came to 2 bases and at J to 4 bases, leaving 9 bases not matched to a gene. This sample comprised peripheral blood, obtained from a patient treated with radiotherapy plus ipilimumab. The V call is TRBV6-5, the J call TRBJ2-3; 7 bases align to TRBD2. The clonotype was recovered from a human donor with non-small cell lung cancer who had a partial response to radiotherapy plus ipilimumab. CDR3 protein: CASSYPLGGRSDTQYF. The CDR3 DNA follows: TGTGCCAGCAGTTACCCGTTGGGCGGGAGATCAGATACGCAGTATTTT.